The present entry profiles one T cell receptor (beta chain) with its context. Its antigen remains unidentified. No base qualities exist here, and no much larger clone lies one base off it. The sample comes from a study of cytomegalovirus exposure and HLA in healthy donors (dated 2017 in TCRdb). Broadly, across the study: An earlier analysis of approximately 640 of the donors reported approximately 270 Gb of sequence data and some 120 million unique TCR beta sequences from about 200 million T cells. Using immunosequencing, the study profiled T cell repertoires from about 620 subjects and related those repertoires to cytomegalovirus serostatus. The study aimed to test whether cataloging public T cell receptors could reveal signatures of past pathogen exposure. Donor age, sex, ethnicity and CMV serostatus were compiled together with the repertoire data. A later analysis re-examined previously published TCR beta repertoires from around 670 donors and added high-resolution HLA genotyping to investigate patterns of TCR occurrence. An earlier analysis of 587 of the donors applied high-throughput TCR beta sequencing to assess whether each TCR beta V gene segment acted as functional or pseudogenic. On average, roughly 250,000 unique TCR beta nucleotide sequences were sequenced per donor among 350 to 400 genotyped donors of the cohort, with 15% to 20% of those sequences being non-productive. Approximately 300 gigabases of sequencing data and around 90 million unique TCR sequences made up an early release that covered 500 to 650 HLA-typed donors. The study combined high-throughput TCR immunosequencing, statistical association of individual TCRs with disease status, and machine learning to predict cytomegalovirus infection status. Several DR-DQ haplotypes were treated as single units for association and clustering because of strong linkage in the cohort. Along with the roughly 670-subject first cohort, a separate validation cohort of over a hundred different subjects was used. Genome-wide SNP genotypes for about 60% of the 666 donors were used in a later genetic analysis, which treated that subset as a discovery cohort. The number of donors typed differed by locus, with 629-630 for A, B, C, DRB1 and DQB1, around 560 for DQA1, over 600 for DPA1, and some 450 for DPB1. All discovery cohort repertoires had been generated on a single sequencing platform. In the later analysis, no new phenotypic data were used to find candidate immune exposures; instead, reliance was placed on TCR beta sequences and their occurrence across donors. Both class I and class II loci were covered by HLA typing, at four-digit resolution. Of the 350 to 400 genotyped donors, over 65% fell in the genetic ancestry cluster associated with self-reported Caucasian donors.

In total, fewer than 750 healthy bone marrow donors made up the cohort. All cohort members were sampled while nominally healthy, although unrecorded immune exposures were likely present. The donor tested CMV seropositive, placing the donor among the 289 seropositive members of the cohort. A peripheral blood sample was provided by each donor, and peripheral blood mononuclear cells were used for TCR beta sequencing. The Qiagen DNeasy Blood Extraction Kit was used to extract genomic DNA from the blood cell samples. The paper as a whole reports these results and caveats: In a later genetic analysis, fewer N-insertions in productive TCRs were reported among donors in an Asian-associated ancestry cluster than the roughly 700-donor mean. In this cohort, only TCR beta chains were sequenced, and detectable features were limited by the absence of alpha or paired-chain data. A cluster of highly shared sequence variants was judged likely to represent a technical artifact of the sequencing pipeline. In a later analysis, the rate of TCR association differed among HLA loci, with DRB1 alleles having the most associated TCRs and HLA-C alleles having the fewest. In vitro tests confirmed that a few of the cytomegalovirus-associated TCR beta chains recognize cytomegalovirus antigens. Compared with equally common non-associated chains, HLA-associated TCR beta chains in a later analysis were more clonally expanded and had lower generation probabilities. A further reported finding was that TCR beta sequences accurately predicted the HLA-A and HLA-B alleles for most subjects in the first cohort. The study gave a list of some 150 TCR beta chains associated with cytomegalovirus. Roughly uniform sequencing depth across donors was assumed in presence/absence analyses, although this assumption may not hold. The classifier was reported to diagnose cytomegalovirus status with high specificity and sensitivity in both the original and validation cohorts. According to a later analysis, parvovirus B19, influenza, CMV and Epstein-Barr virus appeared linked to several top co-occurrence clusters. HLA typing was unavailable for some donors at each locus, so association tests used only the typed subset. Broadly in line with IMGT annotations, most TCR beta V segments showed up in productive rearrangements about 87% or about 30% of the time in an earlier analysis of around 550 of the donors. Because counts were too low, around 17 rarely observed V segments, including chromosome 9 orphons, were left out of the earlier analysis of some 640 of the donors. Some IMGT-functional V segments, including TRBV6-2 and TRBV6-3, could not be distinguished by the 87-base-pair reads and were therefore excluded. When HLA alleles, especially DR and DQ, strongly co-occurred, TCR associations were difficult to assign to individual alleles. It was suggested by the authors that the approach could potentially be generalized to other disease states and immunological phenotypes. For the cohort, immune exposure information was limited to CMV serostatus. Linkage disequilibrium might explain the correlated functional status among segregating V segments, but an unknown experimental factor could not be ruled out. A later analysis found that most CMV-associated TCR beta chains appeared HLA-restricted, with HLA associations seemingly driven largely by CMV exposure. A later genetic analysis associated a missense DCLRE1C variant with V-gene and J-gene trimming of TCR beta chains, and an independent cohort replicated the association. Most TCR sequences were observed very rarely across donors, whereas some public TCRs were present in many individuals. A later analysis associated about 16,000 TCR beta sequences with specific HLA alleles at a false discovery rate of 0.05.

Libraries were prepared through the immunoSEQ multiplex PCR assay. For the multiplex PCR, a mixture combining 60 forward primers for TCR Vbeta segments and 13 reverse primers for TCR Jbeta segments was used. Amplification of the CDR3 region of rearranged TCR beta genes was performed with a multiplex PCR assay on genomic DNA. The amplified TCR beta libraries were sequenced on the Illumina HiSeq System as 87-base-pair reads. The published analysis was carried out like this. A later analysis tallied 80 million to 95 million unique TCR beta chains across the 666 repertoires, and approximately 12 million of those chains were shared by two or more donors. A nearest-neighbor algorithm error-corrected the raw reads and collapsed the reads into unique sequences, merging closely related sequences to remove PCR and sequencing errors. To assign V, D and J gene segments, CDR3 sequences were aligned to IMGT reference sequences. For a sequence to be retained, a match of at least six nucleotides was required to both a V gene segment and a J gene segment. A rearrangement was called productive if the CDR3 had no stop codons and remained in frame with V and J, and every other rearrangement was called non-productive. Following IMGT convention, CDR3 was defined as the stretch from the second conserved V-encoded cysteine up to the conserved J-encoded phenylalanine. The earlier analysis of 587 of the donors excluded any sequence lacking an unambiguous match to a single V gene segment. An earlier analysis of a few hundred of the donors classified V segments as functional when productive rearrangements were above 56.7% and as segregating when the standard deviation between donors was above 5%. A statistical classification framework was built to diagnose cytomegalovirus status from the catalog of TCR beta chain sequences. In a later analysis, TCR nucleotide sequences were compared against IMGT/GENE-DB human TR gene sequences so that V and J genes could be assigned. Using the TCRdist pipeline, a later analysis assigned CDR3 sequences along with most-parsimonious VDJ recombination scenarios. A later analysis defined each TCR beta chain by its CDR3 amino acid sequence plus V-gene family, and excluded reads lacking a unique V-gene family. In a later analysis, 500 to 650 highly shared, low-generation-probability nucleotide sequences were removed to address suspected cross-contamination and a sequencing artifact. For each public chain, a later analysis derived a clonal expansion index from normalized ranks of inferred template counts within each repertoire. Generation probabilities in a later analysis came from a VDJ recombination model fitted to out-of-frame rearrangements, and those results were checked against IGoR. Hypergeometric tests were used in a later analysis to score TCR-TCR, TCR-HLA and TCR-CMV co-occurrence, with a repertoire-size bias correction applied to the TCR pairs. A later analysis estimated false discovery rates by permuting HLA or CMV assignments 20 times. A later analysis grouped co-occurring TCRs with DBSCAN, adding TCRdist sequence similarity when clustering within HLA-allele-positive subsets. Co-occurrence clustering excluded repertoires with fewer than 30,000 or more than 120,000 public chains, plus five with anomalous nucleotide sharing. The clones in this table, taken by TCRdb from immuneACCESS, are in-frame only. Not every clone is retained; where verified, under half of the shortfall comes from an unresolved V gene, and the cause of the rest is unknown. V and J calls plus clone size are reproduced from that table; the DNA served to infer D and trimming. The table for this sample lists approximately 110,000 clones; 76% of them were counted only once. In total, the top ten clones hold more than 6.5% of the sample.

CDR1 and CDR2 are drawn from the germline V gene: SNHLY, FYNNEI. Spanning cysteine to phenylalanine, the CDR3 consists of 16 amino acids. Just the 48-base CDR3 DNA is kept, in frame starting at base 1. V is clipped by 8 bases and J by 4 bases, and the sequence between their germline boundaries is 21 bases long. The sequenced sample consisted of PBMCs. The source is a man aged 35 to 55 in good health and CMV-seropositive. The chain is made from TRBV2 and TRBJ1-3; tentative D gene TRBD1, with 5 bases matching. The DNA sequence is TGTGCCAGCGTTACAAGAGAAGGGGCGACGGGAAACACCATATATTTT. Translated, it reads CASVTREGATGNTIYF.